Following are 10 T cell receptor beta chains from one sample sequenced in a study of cytomegalovirus exposure and HLA in healthy donors. In the PCR, 60 Vbeta and 13 Jbeta primers were used. Generated by immunoSEQ multiplex PCR, the TCRdb table keeps only in-frame clones and is missing some. In the table there are tens of thousands of clones, more than 60% of which are singletons. The sample was PBMCs. The receptors originated from a young man in good health and CMV-seronegative.

The CDR3 DNA follows: TGTGCCACTAGAGAGACTGGAAACACCATATATTTT. Translating it yields CATRETGNTIYF. The gene calls are TRBV10-3 and TRBJ1-3; D gene unclear. The V end was cut by 10 bases, the J end by 2 bases, with 9 bases between. This CDR3 comprises 12 residues. Germline V CDR1 and CDR2: ENHRY, SYGVKD.

Within the sample, this clone is medium-sized. The chain has TRBV5-6 and TRBJ2-6; D is unclear. The CDR3 runs 17 residues. Looked up from germline, CDR1 is SGHDT and CDR2 is YYEEEE. Trimming took 0 bases from V and 0 from J, leaving 10 bases between them. CDR3 loop: CASSLETSSSGANVLTF. The CDR3 nucleotides are TGTGCCAGCAGCTTGGAAACCTCTAGCTCTGGGGCCAACGTCCTGACTTTC.

This sequence joins TRBV9 and TRBJ2-2; 8 bases are a match to TRBD2. The V gene end was trimmed by 0 bases and the J gene end by 5 bases; junction bases not matched to a gene: 6. The germline CDR1 and CDR2 sequences are SGDLS and YYNGEE. This CDR3 comprises 16 residues. In DNA form, the CDR3 reads TGTGCCAGCAGCGTAGTGGCGGGGGGCCTAACCGGGGAGCTGTTTTTT. Its translation: CASSVVAGGLTGELFF.

The V call is TRBV12-5, the J call TRBJ2-1, with D unclear. Germline V lookup: CDR1 LGHNT, CDR2 FRNRAP. The CDR3 extends over 13 amino acids. V was clipped by 6 bases and J by 2 bases, with 8 bases between them. CDR3 sequence: CASGTVTYNEQFF. The CDR3 DNA reads as TGTGCTAGTGGGACTGTCACCTACAATGAGCAGTTCTTC.

This clone came up once. The rearrangement links TRBV15 to TRBJ1-4; 7 nucleotides align to TRBD1. Germline V gene data show CDR1 as LNHNV and CDR2 as YYDKDF (reference sequence). The CDR3 covers 16 residues. Trimming removed 0 bases from V and 7 bases from J; junction bases left unmatched: 8. This CDR3 is CATSRDFGTAAEKLFF. The DNA of the CDR3 is TGTGCCACCAGCAGAGATTTTGGGACAGCAGCTGAAAAACTGTTTTTT. Filled out from reference TRBV15 and TRBJ1-4, the complete variable domain reads DAMVIQNPRYQVTQFGKPVTLSCSQTLNHNVMYWYQQKSSQAPKLLFHYYDKDFNNEADTPDNFQSRRPNTSFCFLDIRSPGLGDTAMYLCATSRDFGTAAEKLFFGSGTQLSVL.

This clone appeared a single time. The chain couples TRBV10-3 to TRBJ1-1; D possibly corresponds to TRBD1 (5 bases). The germline V and J ends were trimmed by 0 bases and 0 bases, with 14 bases remaining between them. The CDR3 consists of 17 residues. Germline values: CDR1 ENHRY, CDR2 SYGVKD. CDR3 in DNA: TGTGCCATCAGTGAGTCGGTTGGGGGAGGGTTGAACACTGAAGCTTTCTTT. Its translation: CAISESVGGGLNTEAFF.

This chain connects TRBV7-9 to TRBJ1-2, with D perhaps matching TRBD1 (6 bases). The germline CDR1 and CDR2 sequences are SEHNR and FQNEAQ (reference sequence). With 2 bases removed from V and 4 bases from J, the gap between germline ends came to 17 bases. The CDR3 loop spans 16 amino acids. The CDR3 DNA reads as TGTGCCAGCAGCTTAAGGCAGGGGCTTGTCGGCTATGGCTACACCTTC. Translated, it gives CASSLRQGLVGYGYTF.

The count of this clone is one. The V call is TRBV25-1, the J call TRBJ1-3; no clear D gene. The CDR3 consists of 12 residues. Trimming removed 7 bases at V and 0 bases at J, with 4 bases between. From germline, CDR1 is MGHDK and CDR2 SYGVNS. CDR3 sequence (DNA): TGTGCCAGCACTTCCTCTGGAAACACCATATATTTT. Its translation: CASTSSGNTIYF. Full variable domain (remainder filled in from reference TRBV25-1 and TRBJ1-3): EADIYQTPRYLVIGTGKKITLECSQTMGHDKMYWYQQDPGMELHLIHYSYGVNSTEKGDLSSESTVSRIRTEHFPLTLESARPSHTSQYLCASTSSGNTIYFGEGSWLTVV.

V and J are TRBV5-5 and TRBJ1-2; 7 positions agree with TRBD1. V shed 2 bases and J 0 bases; nucleotides not matched to a gene: 1. The CDR3 is made up of 14 amino acids. CDR1 SGHKS and CDR2 YYEKEE come from the germline V gene (reference sequence). CDR3 protein: CASSLGTANYGYTF. Written as DNA, the CDR3 is TGTGCCAGCAGCTTAGGGACAGCTAACTATGGCTACACCTTC.

The DNA of the CDR3 is TGTGCCAGTAGTAAACAGAGGAACACTGAAGCTTTCTTT. This codes for CASSKQRNTEAFF. The chain couples TRBV19 to TRBJ1-1; D ambiguous. The germline V and J ends were trimmed by 4 bases and 1 base, with 7 bases remaining between them. Looked up from germline, CDR1 is LNHDA and CDR2 is SQIVND (reference sequence). The CDR3 runs to 13 residues.